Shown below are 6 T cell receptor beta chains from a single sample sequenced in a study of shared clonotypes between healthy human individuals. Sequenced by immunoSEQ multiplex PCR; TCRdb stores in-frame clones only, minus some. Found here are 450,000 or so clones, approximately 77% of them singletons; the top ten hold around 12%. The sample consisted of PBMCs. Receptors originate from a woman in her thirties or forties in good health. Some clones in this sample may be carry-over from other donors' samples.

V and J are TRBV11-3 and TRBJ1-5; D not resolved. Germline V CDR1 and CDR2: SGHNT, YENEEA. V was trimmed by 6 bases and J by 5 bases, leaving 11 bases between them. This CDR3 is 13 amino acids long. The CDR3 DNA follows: TGTGCCAGCAGGCTGGGTTTGGATCAGCCCCAGCATTTT. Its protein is CASRLGLDQPQHF. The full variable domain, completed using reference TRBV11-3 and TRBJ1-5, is EAGVVQSPRYKIIEKKQPVAFWCNPISGHNTLYWYLQNLGQGPELLIRYENEEAVDDSQLPKDRFSAERLKGVDSTLKIQPAELGDSAVYLCASRLGLDQPQHFGDGTRLSIL.

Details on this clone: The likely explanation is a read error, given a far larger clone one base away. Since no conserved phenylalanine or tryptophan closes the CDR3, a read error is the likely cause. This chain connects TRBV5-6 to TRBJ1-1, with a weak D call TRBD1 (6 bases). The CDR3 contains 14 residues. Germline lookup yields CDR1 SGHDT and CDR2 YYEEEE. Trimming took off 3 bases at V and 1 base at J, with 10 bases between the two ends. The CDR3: CASSYPDRNTEAFL. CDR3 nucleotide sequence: TGTGCCAGCAGCTACCCGGACAGGAACACTGAAGCTTTCCTT.

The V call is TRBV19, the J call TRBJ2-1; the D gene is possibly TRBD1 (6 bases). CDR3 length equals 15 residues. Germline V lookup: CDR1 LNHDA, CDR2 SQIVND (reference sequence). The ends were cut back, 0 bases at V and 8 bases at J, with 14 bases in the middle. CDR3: CASSIDRGGIDEQFF. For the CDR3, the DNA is TGTGCCAGTAGTATAGACAGGGGTGGGATCGATGAGCAGTTCTTC. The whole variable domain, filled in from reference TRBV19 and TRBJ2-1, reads DGGITQSPKYLFRKEGQNVTLSCEQNLNHDAMYWYRQDPGQGLRLIYYSQIVNDFQKGDIAEGYSVSREKKESFPLTVTSAQKNPTAFYLCASSIDRGGIDEQFFGPGTRLTVL.

CDR3 sequence: CASSLYVKTGEKLFF. CDR3 DNA: TGTGCCAGCAGTTTATATGTCAAAACGGGGGAAAAACTGTTTTTT. The chain carries TRBV27 and TRBJ1-4; D is unresolved. Germline CDR1 is MNHEY and CDR2 is SMNVEV (reference sequence). This CDR3 has 15 amino acids. Trimming left V 1 base short and J 8 bases short, with 14 bases between.

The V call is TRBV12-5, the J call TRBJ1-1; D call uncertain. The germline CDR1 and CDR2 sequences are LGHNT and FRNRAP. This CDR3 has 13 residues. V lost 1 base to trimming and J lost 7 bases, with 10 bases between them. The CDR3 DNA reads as TGTGCTAGTGGTTTGGGTCGGATCAATGAAGCTTTCTTT. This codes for CASGLGRINEAFF.

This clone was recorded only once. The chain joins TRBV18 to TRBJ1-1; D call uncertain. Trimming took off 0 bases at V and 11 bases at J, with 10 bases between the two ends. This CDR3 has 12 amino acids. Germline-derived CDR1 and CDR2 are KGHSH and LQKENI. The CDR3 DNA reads TGTGCCAGCTCACCACCGTCCAGAGAGGCTTTCTTT. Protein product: CASSPPSREAFF.